A selection of T cell receptor beta chains follows, all from one sample in a study of identical twins. TCRdb reanalysed the 5' RACE reads using MiXCR and keeps one entry per CDR3 protein. The sample gives around 490,000 distinct CDR3 sequences, 20% to 25% of which show up once; 0.48% is in the top ten. These same data were also listed under a study on yellow fever vaccine responses in identical twins.

Input material: CD4+ T cells sorted from blood. The receptors derive from a young woman in good health. Each CDR3 is given with its conserved first and last residue. The D gene is left open where the match is weak. Clone sizes are given selectively: once, few, many, or a class where the clone is expanded.

>TRBJ2-1|.|.|TRBV12-3/TRBV12-4
TGTGCCAGCGGAAACCGGGTCCTATACAATGAGCAGTTCTTC
CASGNRVLYNEQFF
>TRBJ2-3|.|few|TRBV5-1
TGCGCCAGCAGCTTGAGGCCACTAGTCGGGGTGACAGATACGCAGTATTTT
CASSLRPLVGVTDTQYF
>TRBJ1-1|.|few|TRBV7-9
TGTGCCAGCAGCCTGTGGCCGGGGGAGGCTTTCTTT
CASSLWPGEAFF
>TRBJ2-7|TRBD1|.|TRBV10-3
TGTGCCATCAGGGGACAGGGAAGCGAGCAGTACTTC
CAIRGQGSEQYF
>TRBJ2-7|TRBD1|.|TRBV12-3/TRBV12-4
TGTGCCAGCAGAAGGACAGGCGACCGAGGCGAGCAGTACTTC
CASRRTGDRGEQYF
>TRBJ1-1|.|.|TRBV5-1
TGCGCCAGCTGGTTTGGGGGGACAAACACTGAAGCTTTCTTT
CASWFGGTNTEAFF
>TRBJ1-5|.|.|TRBV12-3/TRBV12-4
TGTGCCAGCAGTTTAATAGGGCAGCCCAATCAGCCCCAGCATTTT
CASSLIGQPNQPQHF
>TRBJ2-3|.|few|TRBV7-9
TGTGCCAGCAGCTTAGCGAGAGCGGAAGATACGCAGTATTTT
CASSLARAEDTQYF
>TRBJ1-5|TRBD1|.|TRBV10-3
TGTGCCATCAGTGAGTCAAGGGGACAGGGGGGGATTCAGCCCCAGCATTTT
CAISESRGQGGIQPQHF
>TRBJ2-7|TRBD2|few|TRBV20-1
TGCAGTGCTAGACCCCGACCGGGACTAGCAGCCTACGAGCAGTACTTC
CSARPRPGLAAYEQYF
>TRBJ2-5|.|.|TRBV20-1
TGCAGTGCTACACTTCAGGTGACCCAGTACTTC
CSATLQVTQYF
>TRBJ2-7|TRBD2|.|TRBV5-1
TGCGCCAGCACAAAAAGCGGGAGTGTGTACGAGCAGTACTTC
CASTKSGSVYEQYF
>TRBJ2-5|.|.|TRBV4-1
TGCGCCAGCAGCCAAGAGCGCTGGGGTGGAGAGACCCAGTACTTC
CASSQERWGGETQYF
>TRBJ2-1|.|.|TRBV29-1
TGCAGCGTTCGCAGGGTTGGGGAGCAGTTCTTC
CSVRRVGEQFF
>TRBJ2-3|.|few|TRBV9
TGTGCCAGCAGCGTTGGAACTAGCTACCGCACAGATACGCAGTATTTT
CASSVGTSYRTDTQYF
>TRBJ2-7|TRBD2|few|TRBV12-3/TRBV12-4
TGTGCCAGCAGTTTGGCTAGCGGGAAATACGAGCAGTACTTC
CASSLASGKYEQYF
>TRBJ2-3|TRBD2|.|TRBV6-1
TGTGCCAGCCAGACTAGCGGCCGCACAGATACGCAGTATTTT
CASQTSGRTDTQYF
>TRBJ1-4|.|.|TRBV6-5
TGTGCCAGCAGTTACGCAGACAGGCCGGGGGAAAAACTGTTTTTT
CASSYADRPGEKLFF